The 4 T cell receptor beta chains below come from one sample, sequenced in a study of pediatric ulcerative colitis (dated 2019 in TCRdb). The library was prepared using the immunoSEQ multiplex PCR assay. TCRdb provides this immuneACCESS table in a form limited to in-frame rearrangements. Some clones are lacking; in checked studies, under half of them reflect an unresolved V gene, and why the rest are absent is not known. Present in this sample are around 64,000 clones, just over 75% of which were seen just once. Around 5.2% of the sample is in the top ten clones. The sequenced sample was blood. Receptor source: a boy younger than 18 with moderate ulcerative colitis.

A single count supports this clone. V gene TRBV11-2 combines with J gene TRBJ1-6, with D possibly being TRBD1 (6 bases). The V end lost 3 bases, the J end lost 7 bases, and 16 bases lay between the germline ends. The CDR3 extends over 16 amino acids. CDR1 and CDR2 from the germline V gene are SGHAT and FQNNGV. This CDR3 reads CASSLIVTGRNSPLHF. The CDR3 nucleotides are TGTGCCAGCAGCTTGATCGTCACAGGGCGAAATTCACCCCTCCACTTT. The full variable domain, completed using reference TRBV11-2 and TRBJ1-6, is EAGVAQSPRYKIIEKRQSVAFWCNPISGHATLYWYQQILGQGPKLLIQFQNNGVVDDSQLPKDRFSAERLKGVDSTLKIQPAKLEDSAVYLCASSLIVTGRNSPLHFGNGTRLTVT.

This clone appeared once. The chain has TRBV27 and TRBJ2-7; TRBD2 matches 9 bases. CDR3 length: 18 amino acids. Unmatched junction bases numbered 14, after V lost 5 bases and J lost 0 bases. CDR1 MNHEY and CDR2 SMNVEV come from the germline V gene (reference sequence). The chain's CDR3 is CASSTLAGTTQYSYEQYF. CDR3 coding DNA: TGTGCCAGCAGTACCCTAGCGGGAACCACCCAATACTCCTACGAGCAGTACTTC.

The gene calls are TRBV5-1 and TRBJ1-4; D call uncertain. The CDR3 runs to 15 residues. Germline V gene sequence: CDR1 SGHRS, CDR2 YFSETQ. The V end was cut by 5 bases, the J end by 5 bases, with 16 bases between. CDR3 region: CASRSLGVDNEKLFF. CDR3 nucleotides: TGCGCCAGCAGGTCTTTAGGAGTGGACAATGAAAAACTGTTTTTT.

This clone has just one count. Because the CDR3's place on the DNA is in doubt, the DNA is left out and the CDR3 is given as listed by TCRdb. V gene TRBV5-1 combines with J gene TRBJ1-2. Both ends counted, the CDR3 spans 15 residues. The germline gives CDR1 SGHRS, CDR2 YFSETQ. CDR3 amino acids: CASSLDSGQAGGYTF.